The following is a TCR beta chain sequence with its context. Profiling relied on immunoSEQ multiplex PCR, and the TCRdb table lists in-frame clones only, not all of them. The table shows about 170,000 clones, with 85% to 90% occurring only once. The sample originates from a study of control samples from healthy donors and cancer patients. Germline V gene lookup returns CDR1 MDHEN and CDR2 SYDVKM. The V gene lost 3 bases and the J gene lost 7 bases, with 13 bases spanning the gap. This CDR3 region has 14 residues. The sample consisted of blood. The origin of this receptor is a man aged 30 to 39 in good health. The chain is built from TRBV28 and TRBJ1-5; D not resolved. CDR3 sequence (DNA): TGTGCCAGCAGTTTTGAGTCTGGCAGACAGCCCCAGCATTTT. This encodes CASSFESGRQPQHF.